This passage covers 18 T cell receptor beta chains from one sample sequenced in a study of cytotoxic CD8 clonotypes in ibrutinib-treated CLL. Method: immunoSEQ multiplex PCR; TCRdb's copy keeps in-frame clones and lacks some. The table shows under 150,000 clones, with around 81% occurring only once. The specimen was PBMCs, collected after 36 months of ibrutinib treatment. The source of these receptors is a human donor with chronic lymphocytic leukemia.

This chain uses TRBV29-1 with TRBJ1-1; D not resolved. Trimming stripped 4 bases from V and 5 bases from J, with 11 bases between. The CDR3 has 12 residues. The germline gives CDR1 SQVTM, CDR2 ANQGSEA. CDR3 sequence reads: CSVVGSWTEAFF. In nucleotides, the CDR3 is TGCAGCGTTGTAGGCAGTTGGACTGAAGCTTTCTTT.

J is TRBJ1-2 and V is TRBV6-4, with 8 positions matching TRBD1. The germline V gene encodes CDR1 MRHNA and CDR2 SNTAGT. CDR3 length: 14 residues. V gave up 2 bases and J gave up 4 bases; unmatched junction bases: 3. The CDR3 loop reads CASSDMGTGYGYTF. For the CDR3, the DNA is TGTGCCAGCAGTGACATGGGGACAGGCTATGGCTACACCTTC.

The chain links TRBV2 to TRBJ2-1, with no clear D. Trimming stripped 1 base from V and 0 bases from J, with 7 bases between. Germline V gives CDR1 SNHLY, CDR2 FYNNEI. The CDR3 is made up of 15 amino acids. CDR3 amino acids: CASSEGQSSYNEQFF. The CDR3 coding sequence is TGTGCCAGCAGTGAAGGCCAGAGCTCCTACAATGAGCAGTTCTTC.

The rearrangement links TRBV7-3 to TRBJ1-5; TRBD1 might be the D (5 bases). Trimming pared 4 bases from V and 3 bases from J, leaving 16 bases between. Germline V gene sequence: CDR1 SGHTA, CDR2 FQGTGA. The CDR3 runs 16 residues. The CDR3 bases are TGTGCCAGCAGCTACTCCGGGGCCGAATCCAATCAGCCCCAGCATTTT. This codes for CASSYSGAESNQPQHF.

This clone appeared a single time. The V call is TRBV4-1, the J call TRBJ2-6; the match to TRBD1 covers 8 bases. The CDR3 runs 17 residues. The germline V gene encodes CDR1 MGHRA and CDR2 YSYEKL. With V trimmed by 0 bases and J by 3 bases, 4 bases remained unmatched. The CDR3 is CASSQDTGGFGANVLTF. CDR3 bases: TGCGCCAGCAGCCAAGACACAGGGGGTTTTGGGGCCAACGTCCTGACTTTC.

This clone was observed once. The DNA of the CDR3 is TGTGCCAGCAGTGCCCAGCGGGGCACAGATACGCAGTATTTT. Protein sequence: CASSAQRGTDTQYF. The gene calls are TRBV2 and TRBJ2-3, with a weak D call TRBD2 (6 bases). Germline V gene lookup returns CDR1 SNHLY and CDR2 FYNNEI. This CDR3 contains 14 residues. V was cut by 4 bases and J by 1 base, with 9 bases left in between.

The chain links TRBV28 to TRBJ2-7; D possibly corresponds to TRBD1 (6 bases). Trimming took 2 bases from V and 3 from J, leaving 8 bases between them. This CDR3 contains 13 residues. Germline loops: CDR1 MDHEN, CDR2 SYDVKM. CDR3 in amino acids: CASSLGTFYEQYF. The CDR3 bases are TGTGCCAGCAGTTTAGGGACATTCTACGAGCAGTACTTC.

The J gene is TRBJ1-1, the V gene TRBV7-3, with D possibly being TRBD1 (6 bases). Germline V gene sequence: CDR1 SGHTA, CDR2 FQGTGA. The V end was cut by 5 bases, the J end by 3 bases, with 16 bases between. This CDR3 has 15 residues. The CDR3 sequence: CASSPGSGAYTEAFF. CDR3 bases: TGTGCCAGCAGCCCCGGCTCAGGGGCGTACACTGAAGCTTTCTTT. Full variable domain (rest looked up from reference TRBV7-3 and TRBJ1-1): GAGVSQTPSNKVTEKGKYVELRCDPISGHTALYWYRQSLGQGPEFLIYFQGTGAADDSGLPNDRFFAVRPEGSVSTLKIQRTERGDSAVYLCASSPGSGAYTEAFFGQGTRLTVV.

This chain connects TRBV5-4 to TRBJ2-1, with D possibly TRBD2 on 6 matching bases. Germline CDR1 reads SGHNT; CDR2 reads YYREEE (reference sequence). The CDR3 has 15 amino acids. Trimming stripped 2 bases from V and 6 bases from J, with 15 bases between. The CDR3 loop is CASSFGTAIGNEQFF. The CDR3 nucleotides are TGTGCCAGCAGCTTTGGGACTGCTATTGGCAATGAGCAGTTCTTC. The variable domain in full, with the rest retrieved from reference TRBV5-4 and TRBJ2-1, is ETGVTQSPTHLIKTRGQQVTLRCSSQSGHNTVSWYQQALGQGPQFIFQYYREEENGRGNFPPRFSGLQFPNYSSELNVNALELDDSALYLCASSFGTAIGNEQFFGPGTRLTVL.

This clone was counted between two and nine times. The chain links TRBV5-8 to TRBJ1-2; D unresolved. The V gene's germline CDR1 is SGHTS and CDR2 YDEGEE. Trimming stripped 1 base from V and 14 bases from J, with 18 bases between. The CDR3 covers 13 residues. DNA for the CDR3: TGTGCCAGCAGCTTGACCAATTATGCCCCTAAAACCTTC. Amino acids: CASSLTNYAPKTF.

This clone was seen just once. The chain employs TRBV30 and TRBJ2-2, with D possibly TRBD2 on 5 matching bases. Germline CDR1 GTSNPN, CDR2 SVGIG (reference sequence). Trimming pared 4 bases from V and 2 bases from J, leaving 8 bases between. The CDR3 covers 13 residues. The CDR3, as DNA: TGTGCCTGGAATCGGGGAAACACCGGGGAGCTGTTTTTT. Its protein is CAWNRGNTGELFF.

This clone turned up a few times. The chain recombines TRBV13 with TRBJ1-1; D is perhaps TRBD1 (5 bases). Trimming removed 5 bases at V and 4 bases at J, with 14 bases between. The CDR3 contains 14 residues. The germline CDR1 and CDR2 sequences are PRHDT and FYEKMQ (reference sequence). The CDR3 coding sequence is TGTGCCAGCAGCCCCGATACAGGTGTCACTGAAGCTTTCTTT. This encodes CASSPDTGVTEAFF.

Here the CDR3 reads CASSESPGYYGYTF. CDR3 nucleotide sequence: TGTGCCAGCAGTGAGAGTCCCGGTTACTATGGCTACACCTTC. V gene TRBV6-1 combines with J gene TRBJ1-2, with D hard to call. Trimming shortened V by 3 bases and J by 3 bases, and 11 bases separated the two germline ends. Germline V lookup: CDR1 MNHNS, CDR2 SASEGT. The CDR3 loop spans 14 amino acids.

The chain has TRBV29-1 and TRBJ2-1; TRBD1 matches at 7 bases. Germline V lookup: CDR1 SQVTM, CDR2 ANQGSEA. This CDR3 has 12 amino acids. V lost 5 bases to trimming and J lost 8 bases; unmatched junction nucleotides: 6. CDR3 bases: TGCAGCGTTATGACAGGGTCGGATGAGCAGTTCTTC. This sequence encodes CSVMTGSDEQFF.

The gene calls are TRBV6-1 and TRBJ1-2, with 7 bases aligning to TRBD1. CDR1 is MNHNS, CDR2 SASEGT, per germline. V lost 3 bases, J lost 4 bases, and 14 bases stayed unmatched. The CDR3 runs to 17 residues. Here the CDR3 reads CASSESGQLRFFYGYTF. The DNA for the CDR3 is TGTGCCAGCAGTGAGTCGGGACAGCTCAGATTTTTCTATGGCTACACCTTC.

CDR3 in DNA: TGTGCCAGCAGCTTAGGGGGGAATTATGAAAAACTGTTTTTT. Translation: CASSLGGNYEKLFF. The chain couples TRBV7-9 to TRBJ1-4; D is perhaps TRBD1 (5 bases). This CDR3 is built from 14 residues. The V end was cut by 1 base, the J end by 6 bases, with 9 bases between. The germline V gene encodes CDR1 SEHNR and CDR2 FQNEAQ (reference sequence).

This clone showed up just a few times. This sequence joins TRBV5-1 and TRBJ2-7, with 14 bases that match TRBD2. The CDR3 sequence is 17 residues long. Germline CDR1 is SGHRS and CDR2 is YFSETQ. The trim removed 0 bases at V and 4 bases at J, leaving 6 bases unmatched. In DNA, the CDR3 is TGCGCCAGCAGCTTGGCCTCGACTAGCGGGAGGGCGTACGAGCAGTACTTC. This encodes CASSLASTSGRAYEQYF.

The chain employs TRBV6-5 and TRBJ1-1; possible D gene TRBD1, 5 bases. V lost 10 bases and J lost 0, with 12 bases in between. CDR1 MNHEY and CDR2 SVGAGI come from the germline V gene. The CDR3 length is 13 residues. The CDR3 protein is CATVRGVNTEAFF. CDR3 DNA: TGTGCCACCGTGCGGGGGGTGAACACTGAAGCTTTCTTT.